This T cell receptor (beta chain) was found in a study of T cell clones after liver transplantation. Looking at the study overall: Pre-transplant mixed lymphocyte reactions yielded third-party-reactive TCRbeta sequences as comparators for graft-donor-reactive sequences. Timepoints were pre-transplant, pre-withdrawal, and after withdrawal was completed or failed. Without induction therapy, subjects received standard immunosuppression until 12-24 months post-transplant.

In regard to this clone: Its target is not known.

Study-wide points: Post-transplant time points were not standardized, so conclusions are preliminary.

CDR3 length equals 16 residues. V lost 5 bases to trimming and J lost 2 bases, with 16 bases between them. In germline, CDR1 is MNHNY, CDR2 SVGAGI (reference sequence). TCRdb keeps only in-frame clones here, not all; method: immunoSEQ multiplex PCR. Seen here are tens of thousands of clones, about four fifths observed once, and the top ten hold approximately 0.77%. This receptor was taken from a human patient who received a liver transplant. Some T cells here may be from the graft donor. The V and J genes are TRBV6-6 and TRBJ1-3; D remains ambiguous. The sequencing used CD4+ T cells from blood, collected 12 months after liver transplant. As DNA, the CDR3 is TGTGCCAGCAGTCAGACCCTTCAGAGGGCTGGAAACACCATATATTTT. Translated: CASSQTLQRAGNTIYF.